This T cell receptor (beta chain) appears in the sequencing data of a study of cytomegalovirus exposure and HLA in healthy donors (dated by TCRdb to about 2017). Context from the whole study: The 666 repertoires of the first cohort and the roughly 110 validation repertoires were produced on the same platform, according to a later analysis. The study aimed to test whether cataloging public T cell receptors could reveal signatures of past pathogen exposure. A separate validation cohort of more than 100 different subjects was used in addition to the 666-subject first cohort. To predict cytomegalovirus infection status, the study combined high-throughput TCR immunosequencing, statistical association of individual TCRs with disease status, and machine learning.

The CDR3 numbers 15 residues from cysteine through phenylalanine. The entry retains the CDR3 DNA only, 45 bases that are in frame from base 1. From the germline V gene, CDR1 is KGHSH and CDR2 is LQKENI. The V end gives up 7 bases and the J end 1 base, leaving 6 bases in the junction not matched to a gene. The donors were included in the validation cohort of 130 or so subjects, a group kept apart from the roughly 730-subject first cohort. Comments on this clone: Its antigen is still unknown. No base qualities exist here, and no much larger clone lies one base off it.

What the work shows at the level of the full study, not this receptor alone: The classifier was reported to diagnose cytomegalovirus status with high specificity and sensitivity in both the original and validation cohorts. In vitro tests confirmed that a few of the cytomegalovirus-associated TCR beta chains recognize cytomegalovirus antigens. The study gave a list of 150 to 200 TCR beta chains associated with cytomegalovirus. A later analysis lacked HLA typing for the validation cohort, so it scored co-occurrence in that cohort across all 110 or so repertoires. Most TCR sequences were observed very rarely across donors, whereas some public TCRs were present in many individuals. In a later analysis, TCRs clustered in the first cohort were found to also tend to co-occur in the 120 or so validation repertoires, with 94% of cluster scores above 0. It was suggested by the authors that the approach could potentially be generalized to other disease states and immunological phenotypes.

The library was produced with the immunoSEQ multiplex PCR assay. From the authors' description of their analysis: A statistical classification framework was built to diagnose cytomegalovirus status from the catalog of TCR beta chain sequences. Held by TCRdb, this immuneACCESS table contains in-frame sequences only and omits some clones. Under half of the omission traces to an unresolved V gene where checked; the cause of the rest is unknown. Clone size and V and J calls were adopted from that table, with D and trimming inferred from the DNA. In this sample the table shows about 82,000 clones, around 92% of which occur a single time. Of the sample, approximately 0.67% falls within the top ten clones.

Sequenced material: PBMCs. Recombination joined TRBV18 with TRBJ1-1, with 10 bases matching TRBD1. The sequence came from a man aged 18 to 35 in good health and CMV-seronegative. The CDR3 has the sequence CASFPGQGGNTEAFF. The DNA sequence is TGTGCCAGCTTCCCCGGACAGGGGGGGAACACTGAAGCTTTCTTT. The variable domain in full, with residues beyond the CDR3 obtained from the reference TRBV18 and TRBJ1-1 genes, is NAGVMQNPRHLVRRRGQEARLRCSPMKGHSHVYWYRQLPEEGLKFMVYLQKENIIDESGMPKERFSAEFPKEGPSILRIQQVVRGDSAAYFCASFPGQGGNTEAFFGQGTRLTVV.